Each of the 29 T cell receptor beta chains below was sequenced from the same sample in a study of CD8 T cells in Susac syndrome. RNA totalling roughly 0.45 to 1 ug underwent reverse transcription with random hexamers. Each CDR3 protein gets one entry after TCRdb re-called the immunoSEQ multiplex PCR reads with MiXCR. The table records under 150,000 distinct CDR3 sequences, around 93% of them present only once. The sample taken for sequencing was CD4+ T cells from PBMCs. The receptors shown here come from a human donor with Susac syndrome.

DNA of the CDR3: TGTGCCTGGAGTCGGACACGGACCGGGGAGCTGTTTTTT. Encoded protein: CAWSRTRTGELFF. This chain links TRBV30 with TRBJ2-2; D perhaps matches TRBD1 (5 bases). The CDR3 length is 13 residues. V was cut by 2 bases and J by 5 bases, with 9 bases left in between. CDR1 GTSNPN and CDR2 SVGIG come from the germline V gene (reference sequence). The whole variable domain, filled in from reference TRBV30 and TRBJ2-2, reads SQTIHQWPATLVQPVGSPLSLECTVEGTSNPNLYWYRQAAGRGLQLLFYSVGIGQISSEVPQNLSASRPQDRQFILSSKKLLLSDSGFYLCAWSRTRTGELFFGEGSRLTVL.

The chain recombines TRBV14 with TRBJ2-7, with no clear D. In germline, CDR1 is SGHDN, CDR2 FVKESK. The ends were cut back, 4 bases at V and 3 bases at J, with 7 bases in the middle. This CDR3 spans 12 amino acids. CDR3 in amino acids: CASSPDGYEQYF. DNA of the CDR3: TGTGCCAGCAGCCCGGACGGCTACGAGCAGTACTTC.

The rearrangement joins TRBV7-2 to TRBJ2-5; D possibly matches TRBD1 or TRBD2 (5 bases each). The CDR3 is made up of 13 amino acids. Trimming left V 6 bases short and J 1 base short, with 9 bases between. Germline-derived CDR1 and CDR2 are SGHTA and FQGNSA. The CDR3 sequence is CASSWDLQETQYF. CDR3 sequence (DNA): TGTGCCAGCAGTTGGGACCTCCAAGAGACCCAGTACTTC.

The CDR3 spells CASSTDRGAYEQYF. The CDR3, as DNA: TGCGCCAGCAGCACCGACAGGGGAGCCTACGAGCAGTACTTC. V gene TRBV5-1 combines with J gene TRBJ2-7; 8 bases align to TRBD1. V lost 4 bases, J lost 2 bases, and 5 bases stayed unmatched. Germline V CDR1 and CDR2: SGHRS, YFSETQ. The CDR3 extends over 14 amino acids. Filled out from reference TRBV5-1 and TRBJ2-7, the complete variable domain reads KAGVTQTPRYLIKTRGQQVTLSCSPISGHRSVSWYQQTPGQGLQFLFEYFSETQRNKGNFPGRFSGRQFSNSRSEMNVSTLELGDSALYLCASSTDRGAYEQYFGPGTRLTVT.

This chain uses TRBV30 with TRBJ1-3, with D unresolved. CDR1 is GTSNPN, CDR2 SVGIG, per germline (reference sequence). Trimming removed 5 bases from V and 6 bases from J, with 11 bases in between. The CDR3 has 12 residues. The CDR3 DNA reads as TGTGCCTGGGTTACAACTGAAAACACCATATATTTT. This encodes CAWVTTENTIYF.

DNA for the CDR3: TGTGCCACCAGCAGAGATTGGACGTCTGAAGCTTTCTTT. Its protein is CATSRDWTSEAFF. V and J are TRBV15 and TRBJ1-1; D unclear. The germline V and J ends were trimmed by 0 bases and 6 bases, with 8 bases remaining between them. This CDR3 is built from 13 residues. The germline V gene encodes CDR1 LNHNV and CDR2 YYDKDF (reference sequence).

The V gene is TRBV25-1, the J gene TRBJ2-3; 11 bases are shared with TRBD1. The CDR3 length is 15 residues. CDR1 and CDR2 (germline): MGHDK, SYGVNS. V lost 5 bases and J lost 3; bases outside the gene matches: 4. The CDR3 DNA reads TGTGCCAGCAGTCTGGGACAGGGGGTAACAGATACGCAGTATTTT. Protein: CASSLGQGVTDTQYF.

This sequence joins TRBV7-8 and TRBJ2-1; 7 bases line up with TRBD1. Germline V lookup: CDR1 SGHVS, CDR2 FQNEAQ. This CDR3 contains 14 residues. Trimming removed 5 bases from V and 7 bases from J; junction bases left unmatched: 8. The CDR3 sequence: CASSNRDSRNEQFF. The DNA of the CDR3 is TGTGCCAGCAGCAACCGGGACAGCAGGAATGAGCAGTTCTTC.

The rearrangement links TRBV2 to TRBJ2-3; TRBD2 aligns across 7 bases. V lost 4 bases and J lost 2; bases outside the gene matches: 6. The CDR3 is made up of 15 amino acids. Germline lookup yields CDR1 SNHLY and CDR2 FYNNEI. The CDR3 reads CASSASSGLTDTQYF. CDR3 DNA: TGTGCCAGCAGTGCCTCTAGCGGTCTCACAGATACGCAGTATTTT.

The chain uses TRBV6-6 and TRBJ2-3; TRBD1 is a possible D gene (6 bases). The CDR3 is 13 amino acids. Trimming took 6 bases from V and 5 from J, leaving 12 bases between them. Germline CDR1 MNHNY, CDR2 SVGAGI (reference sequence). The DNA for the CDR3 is TGTGCCAGCAGACCTTCAGGGGAAGATACGCAGTATTTT. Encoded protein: CASRPSGEDTQYF.

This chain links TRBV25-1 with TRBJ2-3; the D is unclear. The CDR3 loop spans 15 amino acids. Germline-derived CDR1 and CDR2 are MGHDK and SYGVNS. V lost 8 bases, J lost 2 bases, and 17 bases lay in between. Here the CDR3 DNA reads TGTGCCAGCTCCCAGACCCCGTTAAACACAGATACGCAGTATTTT. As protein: CASSQTPLNTDTQYF.

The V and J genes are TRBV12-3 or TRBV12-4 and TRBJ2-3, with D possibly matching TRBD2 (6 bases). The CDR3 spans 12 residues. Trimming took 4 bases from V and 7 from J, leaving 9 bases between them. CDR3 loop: CASSSGGNTQYF. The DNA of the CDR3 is TGTGCCAGCAGTTCCGGGGGAAATACGCAGTATTTT.

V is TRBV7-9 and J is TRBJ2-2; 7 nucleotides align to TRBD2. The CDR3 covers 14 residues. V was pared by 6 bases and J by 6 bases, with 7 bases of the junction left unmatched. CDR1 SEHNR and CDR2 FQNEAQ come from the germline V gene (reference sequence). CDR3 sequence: CASSPLAEAGELFF. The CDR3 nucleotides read TGTGCCAGCAGTCCCCTAGCGGAGGCCGGGGAGCTGTTTTTT.

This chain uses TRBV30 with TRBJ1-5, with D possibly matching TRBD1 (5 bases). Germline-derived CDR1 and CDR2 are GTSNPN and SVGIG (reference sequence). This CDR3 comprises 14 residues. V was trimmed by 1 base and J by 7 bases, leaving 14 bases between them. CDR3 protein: CAWSGSTVGQPQHF. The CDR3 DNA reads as TGTGCCTGGAGTGGGTCGACAGTAGGACAGCCCCAGCATTTT.

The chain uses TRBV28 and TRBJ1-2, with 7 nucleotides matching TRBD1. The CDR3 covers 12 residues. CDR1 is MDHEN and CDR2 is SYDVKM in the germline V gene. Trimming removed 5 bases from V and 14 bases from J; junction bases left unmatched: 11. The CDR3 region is CASSRTSTGNTF. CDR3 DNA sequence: TGTGCCAGCAGTCGAACATCGACAGGGAATACCTTC.

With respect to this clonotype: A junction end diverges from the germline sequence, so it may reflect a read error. CDR3 sequence (DNA): TGCAGTGCAAGAGACCCAGGGACAGGGGATCAAGAGACCCAGTACTTC. Residues: CSARDPGTGDQETQYF. The chain uses TRBV20-1 and TRBJ2-5, with 10 nucleotides matching TRBD1. CDR3 length equals 16 residues. In germline, CDR1 is DFQATT, CDR2 SNEGSKA (reference sequence).

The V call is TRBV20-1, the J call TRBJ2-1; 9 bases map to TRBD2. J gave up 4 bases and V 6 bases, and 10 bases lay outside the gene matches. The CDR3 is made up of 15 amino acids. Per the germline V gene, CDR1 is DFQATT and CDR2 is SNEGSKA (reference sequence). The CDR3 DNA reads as TGCAGTGCGAGCCCGCGGGGGGGCGGTTACAATGAGCAGTTCTTC. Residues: CSASPRGGGYNEQFF.

The CDR3 sequence: CASSLVPSEGTDTQYF. CDR3 coding DNA: TGCGCCAGCAGCTTGGTCCCCAGTGAGGGTACGGATACGCAGTATTTT. This rearrangement joins TRBV5-1 to TRBJ2-3; D is possibly TRBD2 (5 bases). V shed 0 bases and J shed 6 bases, with 17 bases lying between them. The length of the CDR3 is 16 residues. Germline loops: CDR1 SGHRS, CDR2 YFSETQ.

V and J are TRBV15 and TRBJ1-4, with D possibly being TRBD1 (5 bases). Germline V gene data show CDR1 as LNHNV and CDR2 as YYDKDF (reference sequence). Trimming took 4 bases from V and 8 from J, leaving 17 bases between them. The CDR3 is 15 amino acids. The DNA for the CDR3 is TGTGCCACCAGCACCCCAAGGCCAGGGTGGGAAAAACTGTTTTTT. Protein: CATSTPRPGWEKLFF.

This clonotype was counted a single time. Here the CDR3 DNA reads TGTGCCAGCACTAGCGGCACAGATACGCAGTATTTT. Translation gives CASTSGTDTQYF. V gene TRBV11-2 combines with J gene TRBJ2-3, with a tentative D call TRBD2 (6 bases). The CDR3 spans 12 residues. Trimming shortened V by 7 bases and J by 1 base, and 6 bases separated the two germline ends. Germline CDR1 reads SGHAT; CDR2 reads FQNNGV.

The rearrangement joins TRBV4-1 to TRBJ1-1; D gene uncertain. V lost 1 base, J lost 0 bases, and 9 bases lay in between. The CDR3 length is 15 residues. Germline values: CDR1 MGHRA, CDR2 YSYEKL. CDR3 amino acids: CASSQGPIMNTEAFF. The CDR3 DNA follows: TGCGCCAGCAGCCAAGGGCCAATCATGAACACTGAAGCTTTCTTT.

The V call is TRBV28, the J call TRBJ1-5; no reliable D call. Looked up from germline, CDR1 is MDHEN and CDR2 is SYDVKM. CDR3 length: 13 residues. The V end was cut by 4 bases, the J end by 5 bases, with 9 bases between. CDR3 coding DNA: TGTGCCAGCAGTTGGGAGTACGATCAGCCCCAGCATTTT. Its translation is CASSWEYDQPQHF. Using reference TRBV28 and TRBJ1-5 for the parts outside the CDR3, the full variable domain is DVKVTQSSRYLVKRTGEKVFLECVQDMDHENMFWYRQDPGLGLRLIYFSYDVKMKEKGDIPEGYSVSREKKERFSLILESASTNQTSMYLCASSWEYDQPQHFGDGTRLSIL.

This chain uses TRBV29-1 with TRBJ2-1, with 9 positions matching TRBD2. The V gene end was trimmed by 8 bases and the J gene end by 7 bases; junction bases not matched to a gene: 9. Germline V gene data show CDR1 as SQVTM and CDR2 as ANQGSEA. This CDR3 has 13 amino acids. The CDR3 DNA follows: TGCAGCTACAGGAGCGGGAGGTCAAATGAGCAGTTCTTC. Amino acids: CSYRSGRSNEQFF.

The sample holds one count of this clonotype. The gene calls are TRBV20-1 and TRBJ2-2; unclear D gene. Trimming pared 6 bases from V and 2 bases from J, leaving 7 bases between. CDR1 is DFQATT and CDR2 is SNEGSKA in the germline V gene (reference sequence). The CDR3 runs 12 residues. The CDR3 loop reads CSAARNTGELFF. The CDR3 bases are TGCAGTGCGGCAAGAAACACCGGGGAGCTGTTTTTT.

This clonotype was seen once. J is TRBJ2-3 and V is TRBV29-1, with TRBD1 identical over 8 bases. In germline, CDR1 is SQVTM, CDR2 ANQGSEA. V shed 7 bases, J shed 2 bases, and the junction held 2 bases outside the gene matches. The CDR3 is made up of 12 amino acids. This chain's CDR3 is CSGTGNTDTQYF. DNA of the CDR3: TGCAGCGGGACAGGGAACACAGATACGCAGTATTTT.

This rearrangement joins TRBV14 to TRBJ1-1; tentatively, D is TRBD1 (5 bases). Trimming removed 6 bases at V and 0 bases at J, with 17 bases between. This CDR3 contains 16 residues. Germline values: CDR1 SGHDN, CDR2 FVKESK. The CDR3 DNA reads TGTGCCAGCAGTTCCCAAACGACAGCCCTGAACACTGAAGCTTTCTTT. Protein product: CASSSQTTALNTEAFF.

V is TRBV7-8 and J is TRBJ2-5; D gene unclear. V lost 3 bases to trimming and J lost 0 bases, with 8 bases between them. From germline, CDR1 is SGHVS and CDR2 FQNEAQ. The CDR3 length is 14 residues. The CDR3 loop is CASSFRRNQETQYF. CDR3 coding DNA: TGTGCCAGCAGCTTCAGACGGAACCAAGAGACCCAGTACTTC.

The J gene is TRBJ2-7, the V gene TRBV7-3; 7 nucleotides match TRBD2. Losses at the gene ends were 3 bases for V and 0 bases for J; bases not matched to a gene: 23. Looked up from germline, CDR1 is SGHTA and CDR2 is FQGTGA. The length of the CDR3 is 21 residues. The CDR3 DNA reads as TGTGCCAGCAGCTTCCCCCTCCCGATATCTAGCGGACCCCACCTCTCCTACGAGCAGTACTTC. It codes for CASSFPLPISSGPHLSYEQYF.

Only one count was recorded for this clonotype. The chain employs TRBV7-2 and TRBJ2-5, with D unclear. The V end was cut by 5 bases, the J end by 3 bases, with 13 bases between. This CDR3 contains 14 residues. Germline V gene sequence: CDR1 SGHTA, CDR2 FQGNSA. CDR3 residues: CASSVRRWEETQYF. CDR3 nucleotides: TGTGCCAGCAGCGTCCGGCGGTGGGAAGAGACCCAGTACTTC.